These T cell receptor beta chains were read from a single sample in a study of breast tumors, draining lymph nodes, adjacent tissues. TCRdb re-derived calls from the multiplex PCR reads in MiXCR, one entry per CDR3 protein. The sample holds over 250,000 distinct CDR3 sequences, over 25% seen once. What was sequenced was axillary lymph node tissue. Source of these receptors: a female donor with breast cancer. Some clones in this sample may be carry-over from other donors' samples. Each CDR3 is given with its conserved first and last residue. D genes are given only for firm matches. Clone size is shown for a subset of rows, as once, few, many or a class of expanded clone.

few TRBJ2-3 . TRBV3-1 CASSQAGRNTDTQYF TGTGCCAGCAGCCAAGCGGGACGAAACACAGATACGCAGTATTTT
. TRBJ2-7 TRBD2 TRBV20-1 CSASSGTSGSYEQYF TGCAGTGCTTCCTCCGGGACTAGCGGGAGCTACGAGCAGTACTTC
. TRBJ1-5 . TRBV5-4 CASSLGGVGNQPRHF TGTGCCAGCAGCTTGGGGGGCGTGGGCAATCAGCCCCGGCATTTT
many TRBJ2-1 . TRBV5-1 CASSMGGVMVGNEQFF TGCGCCAGCAGTATGGGGGGCGTAATGGTGGGCAATGAGCAGTTCTTC
many TRBJ2-7 . TRBV20-1 CSARRGDEQYF TGCAGTGCTAGGAGAGGTGACGAGCAGTACTTC
. TRBJ1-6 . TRBV9 CASSVKTSGPLHF TGTGCCAGCAGCGTAAAGACTAGCGGACCCCTCCACTTT
. TRBJ2-1 . TRBV3-1 CASSQVRREQFF TGTGCCAGCAGCCAAGTTCGTAGAGAGCAGTTCTTC
many TRBJ2-7 . TRBV9 CASIGRHRYEQYF TGTGCCAGCATTGGGCGCCATCGTTACGAGCAGTACTTC
. TRBJ2-4 TRBD2 TRBV6-1 CASSTSRTSGNIQYF TGTGCCAGCAGTACCTCCAGGACTAGCGGAAACATTCAGTACTTC
many TRBJ1-2 . TRBV12-5 CASGSPRGNYGYTF TGTGCTAGTGGTTCTCCCCGGGGGAACTATGGCTACACCTTC
once TRBJ2-7 TRBD1 TRBV24-1 CATSGTSGTDFYEQYF TGTGCCACCAGTGGTACTTCCGGGACAGACTTCTACGAGCAGTACTTC
many TRBJ2-5 . TRBV29-1 CSVEGFGETQYF TGCAGCGTTGAAGGATTTGGGGAGACCCAGTACTTC
. TRBJ1-6 TRBD1 TRBV29-1 CSVGTGVSPLHF TGCAGCGTCGGGACAGGGGTTTCACCCCTCCACTTT
few TRBJ2-7 TRBD2 TRBV29-1 CSVASGGGDEQYF TGCAGCGTTGCTTCGGGAGGCGGCGACGAGCAGTACTTC
. TRBJ1-1 . TRBV5-1 CASSSGILNTEAFF TGCGCCAGCAGTTCAGGGATTTTGAATACTGAAGCTTTCTTT
. TRBJ2-7 TRBD2 TRBV27 CASSSQAGAPYEQYF TGTGCCAGCAGTTCCCAAGCGGGAGCCCCCTACGAGCAGTACTTC
many TRBJ2-4 . TRBV4-2 CASSPSLSRQANIQYF TGTGCCAGCAGCCCGTCCCTCTCCCGACAGGCTAACATTCAGTACTTC
few TRBJ1-3 . TRBV30 CAWSALLGTGNTIYF TGTGCCTGGAGTGCCCTTCTCGGGACTGGAAACACCATATATTTT
. TRBJ1-5 TRBD1 TRBV12-3/TRBV12-4 CASSLAGGGETQHF TGTGCCAGCAGTTTGGCAGGGGGCGGGGAGACCCAGCATTTT
many TRBJ2-1 TRBD2 TRBV5-5 CASSLGSGRNGNEQFF TGTGCCAGCAGCTTGGGTAGCGGGAGGAATGGCAATGAGCAGTTCTTC
many TRBJ2-2 TRBD2 TRBV20-1 CSARKTSGSGGELFF TGCAGTGCTAGAAAGACTAGCGGGAGCGGCGGGGAGCTGTTTTTT
. TRBJ2-3 TRBD2 TRBV27 CASSPRGGTQYF TGTGCCAGCAGTCCCCGCGGGGGTACGCAGTATTTT
many TRBJ1-4 . TRBV11-2 CASSLVFGGATNEKLFF TGTGCCAGCAGCTTAGTATTCGGTGGGGCAACTAATGAAAAACTGTTTTTT
many TRBJ1-2 . TRBV5-6 CASSLQSAGVWTVGYTF TGTGCCAGCAGCTTACAAAGCGCAGGGGTTTGGACTGTAGGCTACACCTTC
many TRBJ2-7 TRBD2 TRBV5-1 CASSLASSGSWEQYF TGCGCCAGCAGCTTGGCCTCTAGCGGGAGTTGGGAGCAGTACTTC
many TRBJ2-3 TRBD2 TRBV4-3 CASSQVLAGDTQYF TGCGCCAGCAGCCAAGTTCTAGCGGGAGATACGCAGTATTTT
many TRBJ1-2 . TRBV20-1 CSAREPQRGYYGYTF TGCAGTGCTAGAGAGCCCCAGAGGGGGTACTATGGCTACACCTTC
few TRBJ2-1 TRBD2 TRBV6-5 CATRQGLAVYNEQFF TGTGCCACCCGCCAGGGACTAGCGGTCTACAATGAGCAGTTCTTC
many TRBJ1-2 . TRBV6-5 CASSYNQGNYGYTF TGTGCCAGCAGTTATAATCAGGGGAACTATGGCTACACCTTC
many TRBJ2-7 TRBD1 TRBV7-6 CASSLAKTGHEQYF TGTGCCAGCAGCTTAGCTAAGACAGGGCACGAGCAGTACTTC
many TRBJ1-2 . TRBV20-1 CSAKIRGNYGYTF TGCAGTGCTAAAATCCGGGGGAACTATGGCTACACCTTC
many TRBJ2-3 . TRBV24-1 CATSDLSGDTQYF TGTGCCACCAGTGATTTGTCAGGAGATACGCAGTATTTT
many TRBJ2-1 TRBD1 TRBV24-1 CATSDPTGFKQFF TGTGCCACCAGTGACCCGACAGGGTTTAAGCAGTTCTTC
many TRBJ2-1 TRBD2 TRBV19 CASSRFFRRGLAGYNEQFF TGTGCCAGTAGTCGCTTTTTTAGACGGGGACTAGCGGGGTACAATGAGCAGTTCTTC
many TRBJ1-2 TRBD1 TRBV12-3/TRBV12-4 CASSLQGGYGYTF TGTGCCAGCAGTTTACAGGGGGGCTATGGCTACACCTTC
many TRBJ1-2 TRBD1 TRBV5-4 CASSSATQGGYGYTF TGTGCCAGCAGCTCAGCGACTCAGGGGGGCTATGGCTACACCTTC
. TRBJ1-2 . TRBV28 CASSLIVSNYGYTF TGTGCCAGCAGCCTAATAGTTAGTAACTATGGCTACACCTTC
many TRBJ2-3 . TRBV11-3 CASSYGQDFTDTQYF TGTGCCAGCAGCTATGGGCAGGACTTCACAGATACGCAGTATTTT
. TRBJ1-3 . TRBV9 CASSVDSGRWLGNTIYF TGTGCCAGCAGCGTAGATAGCGGGAGATGGCTCGGAAACACCATATATTTT
many TRBJ1-6 . TRBV19 CASSTTGPSPLHF TGTGCCAGTAGTACCACGGGGCCTTCACCCCTCCACTTT
many TRBJ2-6 . TRBV7-9 CASSLSGSSPGANVLTF TGTGCCAGCAGCTTAAGCGGAAGTTCCCCTGGGGCCAACGTCCTGACTTTC
. TRBJ1-1 TRBD1 TRBV20-1 CSAGDRQGGTEAFF TGCAGTGCTGGAGATAGACAGGGGGGCACTGAAGCTTTCTTT
many TRBJ2-5 TRBD2 TRBV5-1 CASSLVGGRGGETQYF TGCGCCAGCAGCTTGGTCGGCGGGAGGGGAGGAGAGACCCAGTACTTC
many TRBJ1-4 . TRBV2 CASSEQQGSNEKLFF TGTGCCAGCAGTGAACAACAGGGTTCTAATGAAAAACTGTTTTTT
many TRBJ2-5 . TRBV15 CATSRDQGQETQYF TGTGCCACCAGCAGAGATCAGGGACAAGAGACCCAGTACTTC